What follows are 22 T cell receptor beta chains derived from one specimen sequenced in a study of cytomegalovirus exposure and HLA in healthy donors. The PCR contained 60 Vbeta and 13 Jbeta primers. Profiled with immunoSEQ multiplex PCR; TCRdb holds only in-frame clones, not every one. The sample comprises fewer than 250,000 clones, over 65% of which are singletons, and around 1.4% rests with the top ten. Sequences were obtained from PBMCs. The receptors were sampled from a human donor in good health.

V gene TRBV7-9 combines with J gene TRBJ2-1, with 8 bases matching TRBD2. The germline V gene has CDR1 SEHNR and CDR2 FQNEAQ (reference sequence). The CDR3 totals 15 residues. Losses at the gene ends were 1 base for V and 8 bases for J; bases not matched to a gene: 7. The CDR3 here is CASSLGLAGGDEQFF. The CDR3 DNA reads TGTGCCAGCAGCTTAGGGCTGGCGGGGGGCGATGAGCAGTTCTTC. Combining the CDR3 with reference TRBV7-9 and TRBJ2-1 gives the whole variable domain DTGVSQNPRHKITKRGQNVTFRCDPISEHNRLYWYRQTLGQGPEFLTYFQNEAQLEKSRLLSDRFSAERPKGSFSTLEIQRTEQGDSAMYLCASSLGLAGGDEQFFGPGTRLTVL.

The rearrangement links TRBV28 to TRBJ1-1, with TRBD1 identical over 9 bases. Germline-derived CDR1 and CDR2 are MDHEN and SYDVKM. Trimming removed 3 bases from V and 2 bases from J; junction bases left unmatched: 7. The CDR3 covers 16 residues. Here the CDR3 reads CASSFLTGGVNTEAFF. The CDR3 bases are TGTGCCAGCAGTTTTTTAACAGGGGGCGTTAACACTGAAGCTTTCTTT.

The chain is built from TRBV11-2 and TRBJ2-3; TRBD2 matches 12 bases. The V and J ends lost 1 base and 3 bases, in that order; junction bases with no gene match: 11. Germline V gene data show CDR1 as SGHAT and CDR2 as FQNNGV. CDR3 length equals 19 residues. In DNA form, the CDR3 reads TGTGCCAGCAGCTTAGGCGGTCTAGCGGGAGGGCCTAGGACAGATACGCAGTATTTT. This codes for CASSLGGLAGGPRTDTQYF.

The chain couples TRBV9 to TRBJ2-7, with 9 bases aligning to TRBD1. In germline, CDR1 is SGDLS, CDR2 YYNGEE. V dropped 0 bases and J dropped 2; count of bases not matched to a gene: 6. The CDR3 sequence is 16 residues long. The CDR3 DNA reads TGTGCCAGCAGCGTAGGTTCGGGGACAGGGACCTACGAGCAGTACTTC. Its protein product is CASSVGSGTGTYEQYF.

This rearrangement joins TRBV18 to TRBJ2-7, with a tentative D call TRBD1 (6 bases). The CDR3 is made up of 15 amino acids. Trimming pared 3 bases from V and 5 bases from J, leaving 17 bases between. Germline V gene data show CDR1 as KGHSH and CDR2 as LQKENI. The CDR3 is CASSPTGSQTHEQYF. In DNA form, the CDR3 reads TGTGCCAGCTCACCGACAGGCAGTCAAACCCACGAGCAGTACTTC.

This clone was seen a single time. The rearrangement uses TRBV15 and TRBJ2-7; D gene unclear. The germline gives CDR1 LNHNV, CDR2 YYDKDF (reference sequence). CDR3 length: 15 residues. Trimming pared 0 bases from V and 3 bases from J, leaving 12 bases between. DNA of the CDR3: TGTGCCACCAGCAGAGAGAAAGGATGGAGCTACGAGCAGTACTTC. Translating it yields CATSREKGWSYEQYF.

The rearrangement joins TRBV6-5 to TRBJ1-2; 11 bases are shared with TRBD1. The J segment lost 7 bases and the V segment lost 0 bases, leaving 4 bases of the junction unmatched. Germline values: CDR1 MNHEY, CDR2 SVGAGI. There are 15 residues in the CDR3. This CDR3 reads CASSYSGQGAGGYTF. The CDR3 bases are TGTGCCAGCAGTTACTCCGGACAGGGGGCAGGTGGCTACACCTTC.

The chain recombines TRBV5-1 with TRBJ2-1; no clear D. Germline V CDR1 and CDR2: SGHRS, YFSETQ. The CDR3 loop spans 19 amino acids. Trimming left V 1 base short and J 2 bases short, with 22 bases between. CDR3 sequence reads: CASSLISPPRGSTYNEQFF. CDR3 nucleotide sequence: TGCGCCAGCAGCTTGATTTCCCCCCCCCGCGGTTCTACCTACAATGAGCAGTTCTTC.

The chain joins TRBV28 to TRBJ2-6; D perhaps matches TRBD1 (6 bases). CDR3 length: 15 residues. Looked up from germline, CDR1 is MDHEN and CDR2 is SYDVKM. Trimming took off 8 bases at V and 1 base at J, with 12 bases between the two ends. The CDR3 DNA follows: TGTGCCAGCTCTACAACAGGGTCTGGGGCCAACGTCCTGACTTTC. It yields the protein CASSTTGSGANVLTF.

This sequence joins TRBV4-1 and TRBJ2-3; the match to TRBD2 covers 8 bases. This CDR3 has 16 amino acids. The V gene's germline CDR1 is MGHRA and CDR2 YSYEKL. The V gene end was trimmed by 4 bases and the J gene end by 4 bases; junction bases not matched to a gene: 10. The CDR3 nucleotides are TGCGCCAGCAGCCCGACGGGACTAGTCCTCCCAGATACGCAGTATTTT. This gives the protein CASSPTGLVLPDTQYF.

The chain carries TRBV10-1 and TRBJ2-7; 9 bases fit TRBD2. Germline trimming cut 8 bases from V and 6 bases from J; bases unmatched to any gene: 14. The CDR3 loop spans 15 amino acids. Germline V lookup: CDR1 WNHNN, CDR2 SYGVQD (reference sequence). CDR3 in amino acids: CASSPHLAGFGEQYF. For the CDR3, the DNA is TGCGCCAGCTCGCCCCATCTAGCGGGATTTGGCGAGCAGTACTTC.

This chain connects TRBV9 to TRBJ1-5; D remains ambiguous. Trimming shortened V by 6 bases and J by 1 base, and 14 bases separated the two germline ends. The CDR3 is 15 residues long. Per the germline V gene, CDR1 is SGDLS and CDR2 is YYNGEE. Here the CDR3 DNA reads TGTGCCAGCAACGCGGCGGGCTTGAGCAATCAGCCCCAGCATTTT. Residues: CASNAAGLSNQPQHF.

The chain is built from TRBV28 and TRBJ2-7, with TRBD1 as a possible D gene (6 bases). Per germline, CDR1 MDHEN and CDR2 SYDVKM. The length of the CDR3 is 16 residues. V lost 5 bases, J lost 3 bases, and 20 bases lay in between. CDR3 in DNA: TGTGCCAGCAGTCCTCCCCACGCAGGGGTTGTCTACGAGCAGTACTTC. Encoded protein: CASSPPHAGVVYEQYF.

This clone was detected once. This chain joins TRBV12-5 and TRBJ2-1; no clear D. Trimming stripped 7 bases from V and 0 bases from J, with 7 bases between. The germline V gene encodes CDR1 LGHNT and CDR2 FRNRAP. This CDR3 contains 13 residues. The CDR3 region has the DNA TGTGCTAGTGCGTTCAGCTCCTACAATGAGCAGTTCTTC. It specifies CASAFSSYNEQFF.

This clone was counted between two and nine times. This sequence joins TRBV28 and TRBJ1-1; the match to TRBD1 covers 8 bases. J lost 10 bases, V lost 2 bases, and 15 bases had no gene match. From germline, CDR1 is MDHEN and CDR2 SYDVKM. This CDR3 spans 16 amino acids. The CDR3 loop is CASSLGTGQGEVRAFF. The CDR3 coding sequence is TGTGCCAGCAGTTTAGGGACAGGCCAGGGCGAAGTTAGAGCTTTCTTT.

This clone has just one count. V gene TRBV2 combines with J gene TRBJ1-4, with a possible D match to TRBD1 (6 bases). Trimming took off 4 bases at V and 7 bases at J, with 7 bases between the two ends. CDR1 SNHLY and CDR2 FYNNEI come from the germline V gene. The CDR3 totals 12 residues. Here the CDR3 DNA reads TGTGCCAGCAGTGTAGGGGGTGAAAAACTGTTTTTT. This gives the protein CASSVGGEKLFF.

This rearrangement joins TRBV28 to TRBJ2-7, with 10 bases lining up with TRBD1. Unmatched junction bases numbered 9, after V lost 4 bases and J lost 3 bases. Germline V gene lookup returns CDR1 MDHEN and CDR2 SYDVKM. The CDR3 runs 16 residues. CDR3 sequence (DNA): TGTGCCAGCAGTTCTTACAGGACAGGGGGACACTACGAGCAGTACTTC. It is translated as CASSSYRTGGHYEQYF. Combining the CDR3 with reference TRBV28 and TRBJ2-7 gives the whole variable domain DVKVTQSSRYLVKRTGEKVFLECVQDMDHENMFWYRQDPGLGLRLIYFSYDVKMKEKGDIPEGYSVSREKKERFSLILESASTNQTSMYLCASSSYRTGGHYEQYFGPGTRLTVT.

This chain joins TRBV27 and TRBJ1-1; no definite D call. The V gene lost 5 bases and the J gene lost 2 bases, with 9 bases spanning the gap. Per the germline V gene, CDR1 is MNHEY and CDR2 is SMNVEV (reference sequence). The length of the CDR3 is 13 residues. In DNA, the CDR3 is TGTGCCAGCAGTCCCCCAGGTAACACTGAAGCTTTCTTT. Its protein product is CASSPPGNTEAFF.

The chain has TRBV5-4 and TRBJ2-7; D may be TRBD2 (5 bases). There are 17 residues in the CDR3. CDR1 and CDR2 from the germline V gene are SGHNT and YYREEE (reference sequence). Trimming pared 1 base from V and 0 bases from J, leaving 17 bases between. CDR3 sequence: CASSLFPRGWSSYEQYF. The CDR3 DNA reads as TGTGCCAGCAGCTTGTTCCCACGGGGATGGAGCTCCTACGAGCAGTACTTC. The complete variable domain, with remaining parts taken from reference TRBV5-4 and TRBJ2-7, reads ETGVTQSPTHLIKTRGQQVTLRCSSQSGHNTVSWYQQALGQGPQFIFQYYREEENGRGNFPPRFSGLQFPNYSSELNVNALELDDSALYLCASSLFPRGWSSYEQYFGPGTRLTVT.

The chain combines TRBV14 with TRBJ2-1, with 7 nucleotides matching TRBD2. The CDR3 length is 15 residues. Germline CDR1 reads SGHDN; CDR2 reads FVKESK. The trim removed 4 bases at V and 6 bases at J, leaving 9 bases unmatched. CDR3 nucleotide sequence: TGTGCCAGCAGCCCCCCGACTAGCCGGGGCAATGAGCAGTTCTTC. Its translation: CASSPPTSRGNEQFF. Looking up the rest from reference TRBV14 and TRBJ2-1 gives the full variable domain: EAGVTQFPSHSVIEKGQTVTLRCDPISGHDNLYWYRRVMGKEIKFLLHFVKESKQDESGMPNNRFLAERTGGTYSTLKVQPAELEDSGVYFCASSPPTSRGNEQFFGPGTRLTVL.

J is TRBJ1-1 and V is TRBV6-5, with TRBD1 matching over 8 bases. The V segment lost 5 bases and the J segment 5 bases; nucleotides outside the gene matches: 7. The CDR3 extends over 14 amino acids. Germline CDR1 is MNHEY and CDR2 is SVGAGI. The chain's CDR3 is CASSTGGRWTEAFF. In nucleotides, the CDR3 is TGTGCCAGCAGTACAGGGGGACGATGGACTGAAGCTTTCTTT.

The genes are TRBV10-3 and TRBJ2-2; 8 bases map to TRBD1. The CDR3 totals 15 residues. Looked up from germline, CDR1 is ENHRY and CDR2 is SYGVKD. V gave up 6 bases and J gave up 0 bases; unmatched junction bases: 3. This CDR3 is CAIRVQGANTGELFF. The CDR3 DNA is TGTGCCATCAGGGTACAGGGGGCGAACACCGGGGAGCTGTTTTTT.